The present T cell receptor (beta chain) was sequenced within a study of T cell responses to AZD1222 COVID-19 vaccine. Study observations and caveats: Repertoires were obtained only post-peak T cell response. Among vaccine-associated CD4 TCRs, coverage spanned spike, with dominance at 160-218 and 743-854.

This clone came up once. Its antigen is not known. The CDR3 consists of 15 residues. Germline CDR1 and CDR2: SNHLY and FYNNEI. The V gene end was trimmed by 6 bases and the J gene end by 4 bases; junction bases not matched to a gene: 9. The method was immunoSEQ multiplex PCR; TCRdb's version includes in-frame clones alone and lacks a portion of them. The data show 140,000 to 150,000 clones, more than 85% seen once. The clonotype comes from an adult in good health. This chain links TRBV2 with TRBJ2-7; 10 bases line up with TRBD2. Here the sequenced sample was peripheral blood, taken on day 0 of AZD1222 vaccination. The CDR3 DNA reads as TGTGCCAGCAGGATAAGCGGGAGGGCCGAGTACGAGCAGTACTTC. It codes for CASRISGRAEYEQYF.